Listed here are 3 T cell receptor beta chains from one sample, sequenced in a study of T-cell reconstitution after alpha-beta-depleted transplantation in children (TCRdb year 2016). The method behind the library was PCR. These reads were obtained on an Illumina HiSeq 2500. TCR libraries were prepared with molecular barcoding, using unique molecular identifiers to normalize TCRbeta repertoire quantification. TCRdb applied fastp at Q25 and MiXCR to the public reads, then kept only in-frame beta chains. Every entry covers one CDR3 protein and lists the most common genes and DNA from its rows. A total of 200,000 to 300,000 distinct CDR3 sequences appear in this sample, roughly 26% of them only once. The leading ten clones occupy about 2.8% of the sample. The sample's treatment or condition label, in plain terms: allogeneic hematopoietic cell transplantation with graft depleted of TCRalphabeta T cells and CD19 B cells.

This specimen consisted of PBMCs, obtained before TCRalphabeta/CD19-depleted stem cell transplant. The source is a girl aged 2-9 years with Fanconi anemia, due to receive a stem cell transplant.

This clonotype was observed many times. This chain links TRBV12-3 or TRBV12-4 with TRBJ2-5, with 9 positions matching TRBD1. This CDR3 has 14 residues. V lost 7 bases and J lost 2; bases outside the gene matches: 5. CDR3 amino acids: CASMPGQGQETQYF. CDR3 DNA: TGTGCCAGCATGCCGGGACAGGGTCAAGAGACCCAGTACTTC.

The rearrangement uses TRBV29-1 and TRBJ1-2, with a weak D call TRBD1 (5 bases). The V and J ends lost 4 bases and 5 bases respectively, with 11 bases between them. The CDR3 loop spans 12 amino acids. Germline CDR1 is SQVTM and CDR2 is ANQGSEA. This CDR3 is CSVVKGRYGYTF. The CDR3 region has the DNA TGCAGCGTTGTTAAGGGGCGGTATGGCTACACCTTC.

The rearrangement joins TRBV20-1 to TRBJ2-1; 8 bases match TRBD1. Germline V gene lookup returns CDR1 DFQATT and CDR2 SNEGSKA (reference sequence). The J segment lost 3 bases and the V segment lost 5 bases, leaving 6 bases of the junction unmatched. This CDR3 is 14 amino acids long. DNA of the CDR3: TGCAGTGCTCGGACAGGGCTCAGCTACAATGAGCAGTTCTTC. This codes for CSARTGLSYNEQFF.